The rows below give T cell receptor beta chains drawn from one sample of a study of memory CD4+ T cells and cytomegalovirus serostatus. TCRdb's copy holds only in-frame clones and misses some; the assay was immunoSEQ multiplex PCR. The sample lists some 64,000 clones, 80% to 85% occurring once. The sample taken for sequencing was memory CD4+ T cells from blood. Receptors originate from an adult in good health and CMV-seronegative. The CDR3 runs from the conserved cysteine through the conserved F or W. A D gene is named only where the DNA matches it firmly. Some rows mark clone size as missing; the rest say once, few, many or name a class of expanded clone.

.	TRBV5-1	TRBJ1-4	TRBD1	TGCGCCAGCAGCTACGGGACAGGGGATGAAAAACTGTTTTTT	CASSYGTGDEKLFF
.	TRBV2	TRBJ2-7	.	TGTGCCAGCGGACTGTACGAGCAGTACTTC	CASGLYEQYF
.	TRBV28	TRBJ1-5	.	TGTGCCAGCAGTAAGTTGCTTCGGCGAACAATCGGTCAGCCCCAGCATTTT	CASSKLLRRTIGQPQHF
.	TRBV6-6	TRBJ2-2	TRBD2	TGTGCCAGCATCAGATCGGGGGGAGTTACCGGGGAGCTGTTTTTT	CASIRSGGVTGELFF
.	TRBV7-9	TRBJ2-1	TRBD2	TGTGCCAGCACCTTGAGACTAGCGGACCCTAATGAGCAGTTCTTC	CASTLRLADPNEQFF
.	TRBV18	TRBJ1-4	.	TGTGCCAGCTCACCGGCACAGGACGCAACTAATGAAAAACTGTTTTTT	CASSPAQDATNEKLFF
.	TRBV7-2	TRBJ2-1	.	TGTGCCAGCAGCTTAGCCTGGAATGAGCAGTTCTTC	CASSLAWNEQFF
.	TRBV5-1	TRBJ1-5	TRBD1	TGCGCCAGCAGCTTGGCAGGGGGGCCAGGTCAGCCCCAGCATTTT	CASSLAGGPGQPQHF
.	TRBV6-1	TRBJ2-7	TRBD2	TGTGCCAGCACCGGACTAGCGCTTAGCTCCTACGAGCAGTACTTC	CASTGLALSSYEQYF
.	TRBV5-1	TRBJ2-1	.	TGCGCCAGCAGGGTAGGGTCGGGGGCCTCTTACAATGAGCAGTTCTTC	CASRVGSGASYNEQFF
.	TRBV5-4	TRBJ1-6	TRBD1	TGTGCCAGCAGCTCACCCGGGACAGGGAAAAATTCACCCCTCCACTTT	CASSSPGTGKNSPLHF
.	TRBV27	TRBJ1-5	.	TGTGCCAGCAGTTTACGAGAGAGCAATCAGCCCCAGCATTTT	CASSLRESNQPQHF
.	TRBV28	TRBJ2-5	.	TGTGCCAGCGGACTTACAGGGAGCCAAGAGACCCAGTACTTC	CASGLTGSQETQYF
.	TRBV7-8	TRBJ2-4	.	TGTGCCAGCAGCCCCCGATGGGGGAACTCCAAAAACATTCAGTACTTC	CASSPRWGNSKNIQYF
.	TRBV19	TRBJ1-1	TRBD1	TGTGCCAGTCTTTTGACAGGGGGCCCCCTGAGGGGCACTGAAGCTTTCTTT	CASLLTGGPLRGTEAFF
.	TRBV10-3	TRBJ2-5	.	TGTGCCGCCAATTCCCGGGGGAGCCTTAGTGAGACCCAGTACTTC	CAANSRGSLSETQYF
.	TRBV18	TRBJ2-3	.	TGTGCCAGCTCACATGATATTACAGATACGCAGTATTTT	CASSHDITDTQYF
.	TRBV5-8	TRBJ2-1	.	TGTGCCAGCAGCTTGGCACAGGCTGAGCAGTTCTTC	CASSLAQAEQFF
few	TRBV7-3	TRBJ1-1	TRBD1	TGTGCCAGCAGCTTGACAGGGATGCAGAACACTGAAGCTTTCTTT	CASSLTGMQNTEAFF
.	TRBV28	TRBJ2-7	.	TGTGCCAGCAGTGAAACTAGGGGCAACTACGAGCAGTACTTC	CASSETRGNYEQYF
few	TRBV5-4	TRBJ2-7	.	TGTGCCAGCAGCTCCCACGGAAGTATCGAGCAGTACTTC	CASSSHGSIEQYF
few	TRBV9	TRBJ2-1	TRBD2	TGTGCCAGCAGCTTTAGCGGGAGAGGGGGCAATGAGCAGTTCTTC	CASSFSGRGGNEQFF
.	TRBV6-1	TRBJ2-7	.	TGTGCCAGCAGGAGGAGTGGCTACGAGCAGTACTTC	CASRRSGYEQYF
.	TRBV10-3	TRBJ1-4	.	TGTGCCATCAGTGAGTCCGAAAAAACTAATGAAAAACTGTTTTTT	CAISESEKTNEKLFF
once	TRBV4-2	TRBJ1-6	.	TGTGCCAGCAGCCAAGACAGGAGGGATAATTCACCCCTCCACTTT	CASSQDRRDNSPLHF
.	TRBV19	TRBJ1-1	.	TGTGCCAGTAGTATGGGGGCAGGCACCATGAACACTGAAGCTTTCTTT	CASSMGAGTMNTEAFF
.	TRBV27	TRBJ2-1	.	TGTGCCAGCAGTTTGAGCGACCATACCTCCTCCTACAATGAGCAGTTCTTC	CASSLSDHTSSYNEQFF
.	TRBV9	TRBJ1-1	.	TGTGCCAGCAGCGTAGGTCCGAACACTGAAGCTTTCTTT	CASSVGPNTEAFF
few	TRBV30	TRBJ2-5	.	TGTGCCTGGAGTACAAGGGGATTCCGAGAGACCCAGTACTTC	CAWSTRGFRETQYF
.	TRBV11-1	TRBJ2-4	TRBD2	TGTGCCAGCAGCGACTATAGCGGGAGGGTGGACATTCAGTACTTC	CASSDYSGRVDIQYF